This T cell receptor (beta chain) stems from a study of T-cell memory formation after mild COVID-19. This clonotype was observed a few times. Each CDR3 protein gets one entry after TCRdb re-called the 5' RACE reads with MiXCR. The sample consists of about 470,000 distinct CDR3 sequences, more than 20% of them appearing once. There are 15 residues in the CDR3. Trimming took 9 bases from V and 1 from J, leaving 19 bases between them. Germline CDR1 reads SGDLS; CDR2 reads YYNGEE. The sample was PBMCs or a T cell subset sorted from them (not recorded which). The sequence derives from an adult woman who had mild COVID-19 (a few samples of this study predate the infection). Cell type and time point are not known. This chain connects TRBV9 to TRBJ1-1; D not resolved. CDR3 residues: CATTMLGTSNTEAFF. CDR3 coding DNA: TGTGCCACCACGATGTTGGGTACTTCGAACACTGAAGCTTTCTTT.